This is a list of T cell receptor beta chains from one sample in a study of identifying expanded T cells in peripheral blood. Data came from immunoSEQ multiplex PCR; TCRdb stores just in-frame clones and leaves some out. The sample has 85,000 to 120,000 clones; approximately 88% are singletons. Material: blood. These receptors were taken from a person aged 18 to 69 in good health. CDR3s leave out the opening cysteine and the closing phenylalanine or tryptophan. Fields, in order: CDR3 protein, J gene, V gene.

CDR3aa: ASSSVGTGEEGEQF; j_gene: TRBJ2-1; v_gene: TRBV27
CDR3aa: ASSDGGSGANVLT; j_gene: TRBJ2-6; v_gene: TRBV2
CDR3aa: ASSLLGGYGNTIY; j_gene: TRBJ1-3; v_gene: TRBV7-9
CDR3aa: ASSPLDGSMGYT; j_gene: TRBJ1-2; v_gene: TRBV18
CDR3aa: ASSGRGQTTYEQY; j_gene: TRBJ2-7; v_gene: TRBV18
CDR3aa: ASSPFNSGANVLT; j_gene: TRBJ2-6; v_gene: TRBV7-6
CDR3aa: ASSGGLAESYEQY; j_gene: TRBJ2-7; v_gene: TRBV9
CDR3aa: ASSPLGYEQY; j_gene: TRBJ2-7; v_gene: TRBV7-9
CDR3aa: ASSLGPNSYEQY; j_gene: TRBJ2-7; v_gene: TRBV9
CDR3aa: ASSLGQGVPLADTDTQY; j_gene: TRBJ2-3; v_gene: TRBV13
CDR3aa: ASSLIGGSIYEQY; j_gene: TRBJ2-7; v_gene: TRBV7-9
CDR3aa: ASSLAAGGTDTQY; j_gene: TRBJ2-3; v_gene: TRBV5-1
CDR3aa: AWSVSQLNTEAF; j_gene: TRBJ1-1; v_gene: TRBV30
CDR3aa: ASSELNEQF; j_gene: TRBJ2-1; v_gene: TRBV2
CDR3aa: SVETNTDTQY; j_gene: TRBJ2-3; v_gene: TRBV29-1
CDR3aa: ASSVAASGSGPYEQY; j_gene: TRBJ2-7; v_gene: TRBV9
CDR3aa: ASSQEGVVDTQY; j_gene: TRBJ2-3; v_gene: TRBV23-1
CDR3aa: ASSITSGGSNEQF; j_gene: TRBJ2-1; v_gene: TRBV7-8
CDR3aa: ASSIEAGGKLF; j_gene: TRBJ1-4; v_gene: TRBV7-9
CDR3aa: ASSGQELYEQY; j_gene: TRBJ2-7; v_gene: TRBV18
CDR3aa: ASSVLTGGSGNTIY; j_gene: TRBJ1-3; v_gene: TRBV9
CDR3aa: ASSLSGRPDYEQY; j_gene: TRBJ2-7; v_gene: TRBV11-3
CDR3aa: ASTGPSSYNEQF; j_gene: TRBJ2-1; v_gene: TRBV6-4
CDR3aa: ASSSPRFSTDTQY; j_gene: TRBJ2-3; v_gene: TRBV11-2
CDR3aa: ASSLTGTSPLGYT; j_gene: TRBJ1-2; v_gene: TRBV7-2
CDR3aa: ASSEGPVAKNIQY; j_gene: TRBJ2-4; v_gene: TRBV7-9
CDR3aa: ASRSSGNTIY; j_gene: TRBJ1-3; v_gene: TRBV27
CDR3aa: AGLDRGENQPQH; j_gene: TRBJ1-5; v_gene: TRBV10-1
CDR3aa: ASSQDRVGDTQY; j_gene: TRBJ2-3; v_gene: TRBV5-1
CDR3aa: ASRGTGGPYEQY; j_gene: TRBJ2-7; v_gene: TRBV6-5
CDR3aa: ASSLGVTSGEETQY; j_gene: TRBJ2-5; v_gene: TRBV5-1
CDR3aa: ASSRDRGDYGYT; j_gene: TRBJ1-2; v_gene: TRBV6-6
CDR3aa: ASSPRGFETQY; j_gene: TRBJ2-5; v_gene: TRBV4-3